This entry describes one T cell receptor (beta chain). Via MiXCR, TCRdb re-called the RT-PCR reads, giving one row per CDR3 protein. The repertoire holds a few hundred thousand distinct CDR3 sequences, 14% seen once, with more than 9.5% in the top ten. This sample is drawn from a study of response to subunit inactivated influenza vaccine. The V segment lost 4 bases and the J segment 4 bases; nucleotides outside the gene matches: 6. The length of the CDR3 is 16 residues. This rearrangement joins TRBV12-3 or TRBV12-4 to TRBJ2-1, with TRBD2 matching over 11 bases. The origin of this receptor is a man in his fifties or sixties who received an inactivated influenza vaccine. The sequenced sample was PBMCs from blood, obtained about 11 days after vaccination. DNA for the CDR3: TGTGCCAGCAGTTCTCTTGGGACTAGCGGATACAATGAGCAGTTCTTC. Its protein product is CASSSLGTSGYNEQFF.